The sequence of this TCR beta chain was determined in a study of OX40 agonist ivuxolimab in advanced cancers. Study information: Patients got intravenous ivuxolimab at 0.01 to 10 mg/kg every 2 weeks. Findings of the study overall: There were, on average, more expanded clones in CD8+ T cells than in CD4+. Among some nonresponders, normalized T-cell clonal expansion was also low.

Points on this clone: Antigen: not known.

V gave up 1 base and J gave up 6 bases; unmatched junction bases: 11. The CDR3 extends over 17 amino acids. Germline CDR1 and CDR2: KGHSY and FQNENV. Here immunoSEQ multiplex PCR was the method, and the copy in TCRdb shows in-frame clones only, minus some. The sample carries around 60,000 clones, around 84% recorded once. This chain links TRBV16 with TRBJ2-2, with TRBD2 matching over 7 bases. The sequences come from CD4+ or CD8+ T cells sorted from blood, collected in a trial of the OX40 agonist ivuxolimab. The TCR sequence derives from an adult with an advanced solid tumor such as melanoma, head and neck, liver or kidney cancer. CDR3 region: CASSQLGGGSTAGELFF. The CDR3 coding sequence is TGTGCCAGCAGCCAATTAGGAGGCGGGAGTACCGCCGGGGAGCTGTTTTTT.